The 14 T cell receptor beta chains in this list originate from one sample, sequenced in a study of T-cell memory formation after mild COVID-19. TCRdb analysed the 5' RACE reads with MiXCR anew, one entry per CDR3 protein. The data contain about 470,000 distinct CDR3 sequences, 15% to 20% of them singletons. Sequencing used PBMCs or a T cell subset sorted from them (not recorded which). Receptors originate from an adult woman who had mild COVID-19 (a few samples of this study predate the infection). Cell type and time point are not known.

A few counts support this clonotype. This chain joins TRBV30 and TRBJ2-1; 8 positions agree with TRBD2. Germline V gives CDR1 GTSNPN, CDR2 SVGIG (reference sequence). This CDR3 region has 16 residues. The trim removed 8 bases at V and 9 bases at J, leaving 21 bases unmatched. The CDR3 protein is CAGEGLAGRVGSEQFF. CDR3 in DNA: TGTGCCGGGGAGGGGTTAGCGGGGCGAGTCGGGAGTGAGCAGTTCTTC. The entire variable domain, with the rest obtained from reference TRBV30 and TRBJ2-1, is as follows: SQTIHQWPATLVQPVGSPLSLECTVEGTSNPNLYWYRQAAGRGLQLLFYSVGIGQISSEVPQNLSASRPQDRQFILSSKKLLLSDSGFYLCAGEGLAGRVGSEQFFGPGTRLTVL.

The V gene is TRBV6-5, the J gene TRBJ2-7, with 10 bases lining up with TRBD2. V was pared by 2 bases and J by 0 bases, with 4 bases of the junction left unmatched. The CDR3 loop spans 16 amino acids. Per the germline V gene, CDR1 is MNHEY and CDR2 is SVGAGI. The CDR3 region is CASSYALAGRSYEQYF. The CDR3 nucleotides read TGTGCCAGCAGTTACGCACTAGCGGGACGCTCCTACGAGCAGTACTTC.

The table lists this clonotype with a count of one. CDR3 nucleotide sequence: TGTGTTAGTATTGGTACTGAAGCTTTCTTT. Translation gives CVSIGTEAFF. The genes are TRBV28 and TRBJ1-1; D is unresolved. In germline, CDR1 is MDHEN, CDR2 SYDVKM. CDR3 length equals 10 residues.

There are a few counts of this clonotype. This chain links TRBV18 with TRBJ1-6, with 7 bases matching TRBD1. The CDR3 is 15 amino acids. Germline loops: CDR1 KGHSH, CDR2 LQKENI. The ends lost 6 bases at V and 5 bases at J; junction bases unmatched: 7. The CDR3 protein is CASSSTGTDNSPLHF. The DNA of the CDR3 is TGTGCCAGCTCTTCGACGGGGACAGATAATTCACCCCTCCACTTT.

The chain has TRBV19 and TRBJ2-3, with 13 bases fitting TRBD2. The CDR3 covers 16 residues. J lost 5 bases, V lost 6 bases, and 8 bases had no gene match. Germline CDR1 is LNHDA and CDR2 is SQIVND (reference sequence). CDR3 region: CASRILAGGPIDTQYF. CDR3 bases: TGTGCCAGTAGGATACTAGCGGGAGGGCCGATAGATACGCAGTATTTT.

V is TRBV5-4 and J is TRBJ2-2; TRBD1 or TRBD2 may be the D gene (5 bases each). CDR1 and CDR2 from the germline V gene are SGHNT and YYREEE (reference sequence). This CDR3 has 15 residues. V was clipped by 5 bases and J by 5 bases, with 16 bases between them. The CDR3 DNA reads TGTGCCAGCAGTTGGGACCCGCTTCGGACCGGGGAGCTGTTTTTT. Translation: CASSWDPLRTGELFF. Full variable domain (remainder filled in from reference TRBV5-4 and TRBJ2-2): ETGVTQSPTHLIKTRGQQVTLRCSSQSGHNTVSWYQQALGQGPQFIFQYYREEENGRGNFPPRFSGLQFPNYSSELNVNALELDDSALYLCASSWDPLRTGELFFGEGSRLTVL.

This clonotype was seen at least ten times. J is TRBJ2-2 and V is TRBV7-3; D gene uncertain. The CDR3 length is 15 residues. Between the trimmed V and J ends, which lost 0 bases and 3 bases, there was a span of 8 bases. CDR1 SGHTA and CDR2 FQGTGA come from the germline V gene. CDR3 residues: CASSLTGLDTGELFF. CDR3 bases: TGTGCCAGCAGCTTAACGGGGTTAGACACCGGGGAGCTGTTTTTT.

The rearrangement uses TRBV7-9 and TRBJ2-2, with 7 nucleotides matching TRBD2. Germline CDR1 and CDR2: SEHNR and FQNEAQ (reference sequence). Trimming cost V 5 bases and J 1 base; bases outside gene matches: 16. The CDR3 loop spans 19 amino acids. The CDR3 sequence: CASSEARVEASGNTGELFF. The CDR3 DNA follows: TGTGCCAGCAGCGAAGCCCGCGTTGAGGCTAGCGGGAACACCGGGGAGCTGTTTTTT.

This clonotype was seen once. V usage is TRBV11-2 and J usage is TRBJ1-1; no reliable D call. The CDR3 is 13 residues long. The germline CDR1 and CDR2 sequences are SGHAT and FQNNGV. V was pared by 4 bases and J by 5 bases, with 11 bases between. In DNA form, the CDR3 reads TGTGCCAGCAGCTCACTAAGGGAGACTGAAGCTTTCTTT. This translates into CASSSLRETEAFF.

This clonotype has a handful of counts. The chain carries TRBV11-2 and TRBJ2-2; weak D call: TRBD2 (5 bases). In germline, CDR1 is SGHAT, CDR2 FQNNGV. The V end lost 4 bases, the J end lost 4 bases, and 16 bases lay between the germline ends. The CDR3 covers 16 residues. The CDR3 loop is CASSSFRRTLTGELFF. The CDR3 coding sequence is TGTGCCAGCAGCTCATTCAGGAGGACCCTCACCGGGGAGCTGTTTTTT.

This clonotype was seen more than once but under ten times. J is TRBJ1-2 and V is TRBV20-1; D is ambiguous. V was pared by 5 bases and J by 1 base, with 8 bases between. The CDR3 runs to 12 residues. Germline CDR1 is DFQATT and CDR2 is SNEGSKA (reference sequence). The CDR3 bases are TGCAGTGCTTTCACTGGTAACTATGGCTACACCTTC. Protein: CSAFTGNYGYTF.

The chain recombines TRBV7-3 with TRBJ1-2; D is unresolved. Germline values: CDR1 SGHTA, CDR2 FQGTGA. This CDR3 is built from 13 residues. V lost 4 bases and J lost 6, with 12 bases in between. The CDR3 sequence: CASSSLSGDGYTF. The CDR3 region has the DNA TGTGCCAGCAGCTCCCTGAGCGGAGATGGCTACACCTTC.

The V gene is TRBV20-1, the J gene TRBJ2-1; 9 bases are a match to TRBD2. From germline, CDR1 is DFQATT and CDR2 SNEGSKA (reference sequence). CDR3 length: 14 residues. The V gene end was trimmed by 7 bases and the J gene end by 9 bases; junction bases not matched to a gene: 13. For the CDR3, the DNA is TGCAGTGGGGTTGGCGGGAGGGCCCTCGGTGAGCAGTTCTTC. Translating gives CSGVGGRALGEQFF.

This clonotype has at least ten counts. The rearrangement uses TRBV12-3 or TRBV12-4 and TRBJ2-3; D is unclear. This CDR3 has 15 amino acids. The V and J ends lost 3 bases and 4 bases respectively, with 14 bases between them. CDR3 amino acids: CASSFGQATPDTQYF. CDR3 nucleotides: TGTGCCAGCAGTTTCGGGCAGGCGACGCCAGATACGCAGTATTTT.